This T cell receptor (beta chain) was recovered during a study of T-cell reconstitution after alpha-beta-depleted transplantation in children. Study results and limitations: Surviving recipient cells, namely T cells and thymic progenitors, were the source of high day-60 TCRbeta diversity in some patients. Among T cells one year after transplant, newly produced cells accounted for most counts and diversity. Several hundred expanded graft clones reportedly supplied alpha-beta T cells about two months after transplant.

This clonotype was observed at least ten times. Its antigen is not known. Preparation of the TCRbeta library was carried out with unique molecular identifiers. TCRdb independently ran MiXCR on the PCR reads; one entry per CDR3 protein. The sample yields about 980,000 distinct CDR3 sequences, around 30% seen once. Between the trimmed V and J ends, which lost 1 base and 4 bases, there was a span of 10 bases. The CDR3 spans 14 residues. The source of this sequence is a boy under three years old who had a stem cell transplant for SCID, so the T cells may come from the graft donor. The specimen was PBMCs, mostly from graft donor cells, collected 360 days after TCRalphabeta/CD19-depleted stem cell transplant. V usage is TRBV12-3 or TRBV12-4 and J usage is TRBJ1-1; maybe TRBD1 (6 bases). The CDR3 loop is CASSLVGASTEAFF. The CDR3 nucleotides read TGTGCCAGCAGTTTAGTGGGGGCGAGCACTGAAGCTTTCTTT.